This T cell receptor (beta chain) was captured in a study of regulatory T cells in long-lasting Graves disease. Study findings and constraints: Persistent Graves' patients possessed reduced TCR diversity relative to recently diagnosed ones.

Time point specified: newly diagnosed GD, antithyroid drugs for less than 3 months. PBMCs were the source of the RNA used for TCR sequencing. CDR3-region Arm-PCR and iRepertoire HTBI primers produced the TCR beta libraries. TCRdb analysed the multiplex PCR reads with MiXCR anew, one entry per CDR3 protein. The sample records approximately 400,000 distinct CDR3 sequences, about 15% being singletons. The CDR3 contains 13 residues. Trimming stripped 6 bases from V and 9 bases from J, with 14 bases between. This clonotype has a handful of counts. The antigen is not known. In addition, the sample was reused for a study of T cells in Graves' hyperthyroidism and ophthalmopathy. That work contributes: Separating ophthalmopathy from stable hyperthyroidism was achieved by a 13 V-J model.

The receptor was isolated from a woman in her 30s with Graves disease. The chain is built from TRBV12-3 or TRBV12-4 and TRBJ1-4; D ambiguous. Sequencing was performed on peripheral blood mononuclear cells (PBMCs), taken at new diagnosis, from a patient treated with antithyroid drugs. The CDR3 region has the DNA TGTGCCAGCAGCCACGGCCAGAGGAAAAAACTGTTTTTT. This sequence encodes CASSHGQRKKLFF.